This T cell receptor (beta chain) emerged from a study of cytomegalovirus exposure and HLA in healthy donors. Study-wide points: Cytomegalovirus-associated TCR beta chains were listed, numbering roughly 150. A later examination showed that TCR association rates differed by HLA locus, with DRB1 most and HLA-C fewest. The classifier reportedly diagnosed cytomegalovirus status with high sensitivity and specificity.

The CDR3 is 16 amino acids. Germline lookup yields CDR1 MNHEY and CDR2 SMNVEV (reference sequence). With 5 bases clipped from V and 4 bases from J, the junction kept 9 bases outside the gene matches. With 60 Vbeta and 13 Jbeta primers, the PCR was carried out. Only in-frame clones appear in the TCRdb table, and some are missing; sequencing was by immunoSEQ multiplex PCR. This sample yields approximately 150,000 clones, of which around four fifths are seen a single time; 4% to 6% belongs to the top ten. Worth noting for this clone: The antigen remains unidentified.

V and J are TRBV27 and TRBJ1-4, with 8 positions matching TRBD1. The sequence derives from a girl aged 5-17 years in good health and CMV-seropositive. Sequenced sample: PBMCs. The CDR3 DNA is TGTGCCAGCAGTACGCTCCACAGGGGGGATAATGAAAAACTGTTTTTT. This translates into CASSTLHRGDNEKLFF.